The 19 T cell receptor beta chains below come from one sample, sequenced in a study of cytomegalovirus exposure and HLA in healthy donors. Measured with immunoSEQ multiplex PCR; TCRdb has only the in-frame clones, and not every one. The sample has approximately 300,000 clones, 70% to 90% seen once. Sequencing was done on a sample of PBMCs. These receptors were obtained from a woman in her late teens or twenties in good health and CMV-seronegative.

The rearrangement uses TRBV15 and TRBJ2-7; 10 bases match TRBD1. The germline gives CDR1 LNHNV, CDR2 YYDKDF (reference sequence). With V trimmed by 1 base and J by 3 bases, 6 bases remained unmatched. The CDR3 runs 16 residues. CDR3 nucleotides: TGTGCCACCAGCAGAGTAAGCGGGACAGGGGACTACGAGCAGTACTTC. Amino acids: CATSRVSGTGDYEQYF.

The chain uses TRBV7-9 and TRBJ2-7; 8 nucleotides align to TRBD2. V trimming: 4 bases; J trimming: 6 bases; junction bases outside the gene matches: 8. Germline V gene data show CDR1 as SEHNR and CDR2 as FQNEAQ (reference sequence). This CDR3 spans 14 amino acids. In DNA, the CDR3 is TGTGCCAGCAGCTCCGGGACTAGACCCTTCGAGCAGTACTTC. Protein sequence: CASSSGTRPFEQYF.

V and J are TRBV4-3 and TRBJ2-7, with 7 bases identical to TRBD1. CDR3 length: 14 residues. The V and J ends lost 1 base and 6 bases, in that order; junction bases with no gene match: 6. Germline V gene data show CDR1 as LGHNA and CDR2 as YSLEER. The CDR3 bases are TGCGCCAGCAGCCAAGTTCACAGGGGTGGCGAGCAGTACTTC. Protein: CASSQVHRGGEQYF.

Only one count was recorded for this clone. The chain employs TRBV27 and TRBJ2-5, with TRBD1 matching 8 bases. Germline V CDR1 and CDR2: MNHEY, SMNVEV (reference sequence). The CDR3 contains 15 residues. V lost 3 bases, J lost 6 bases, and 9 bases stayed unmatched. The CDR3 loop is CASSFGDRSVQTQYF. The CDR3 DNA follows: TGTGCCAGCAGTTTCGGGGACAGGTCGGTACAGACCCAGTACTTC.

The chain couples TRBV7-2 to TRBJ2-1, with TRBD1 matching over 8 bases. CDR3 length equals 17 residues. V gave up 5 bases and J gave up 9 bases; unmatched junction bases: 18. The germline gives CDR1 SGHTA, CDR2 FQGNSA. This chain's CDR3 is CASSLSQPGQERREQFF. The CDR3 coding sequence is TGTGCCAGCAGCCTCTCCCAACCGGGACAGGAACGGCGTGAGCAGTTCTTC.

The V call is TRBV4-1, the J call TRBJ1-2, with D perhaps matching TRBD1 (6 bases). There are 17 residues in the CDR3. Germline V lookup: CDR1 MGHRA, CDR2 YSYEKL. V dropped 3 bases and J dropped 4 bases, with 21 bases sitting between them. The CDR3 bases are TGCGCCAGCAGCCACTCACCTACAGGGAAATGGAGCTATGGCTACACCTTC. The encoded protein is CASSHSPTGKWSYGYTF.

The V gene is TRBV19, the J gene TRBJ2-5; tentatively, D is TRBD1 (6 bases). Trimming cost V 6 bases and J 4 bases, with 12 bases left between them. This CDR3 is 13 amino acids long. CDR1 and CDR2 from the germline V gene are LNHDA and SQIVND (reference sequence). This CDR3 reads CASRAGVTETQYF. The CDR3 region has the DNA TGTGCCAGTAGGGCAGGGGTTACAGAGACCCAGTACTTC.

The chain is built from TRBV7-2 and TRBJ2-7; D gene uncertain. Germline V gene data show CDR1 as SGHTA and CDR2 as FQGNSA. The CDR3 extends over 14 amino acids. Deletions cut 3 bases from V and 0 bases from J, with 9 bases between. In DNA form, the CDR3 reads TGTGCCAGCAGCTTCTATCCCAACTCCTACGAGCAGTACTTC. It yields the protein CASSFYPNSYEQYF.

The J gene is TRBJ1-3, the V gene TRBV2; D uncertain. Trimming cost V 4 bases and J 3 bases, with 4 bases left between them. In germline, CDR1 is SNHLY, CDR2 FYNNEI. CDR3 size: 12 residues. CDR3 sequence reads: CASSGLGNTIYF. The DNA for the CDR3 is TGTGCCAGCAGTGGGCTTGGAAACACCATATATTTT.

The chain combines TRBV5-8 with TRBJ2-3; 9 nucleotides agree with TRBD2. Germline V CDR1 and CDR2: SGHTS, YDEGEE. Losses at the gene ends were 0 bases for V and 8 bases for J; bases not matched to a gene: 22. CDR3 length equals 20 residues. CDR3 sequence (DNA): TGTGCCAGCAGCTTGGAGGGACGGATGGGGCTAGCGGGACCGCAGGTTACGCAGTATTTT. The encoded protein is CASSLEGRMGLAGPQVTQYF.

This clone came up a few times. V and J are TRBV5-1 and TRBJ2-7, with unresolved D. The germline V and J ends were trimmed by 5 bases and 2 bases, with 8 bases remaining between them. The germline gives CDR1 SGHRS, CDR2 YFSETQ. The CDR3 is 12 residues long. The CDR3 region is CASRLNTYEQYF. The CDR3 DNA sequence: TGCGCCAGCAGGTTGAACACCTACGAGCAGTACTTC.

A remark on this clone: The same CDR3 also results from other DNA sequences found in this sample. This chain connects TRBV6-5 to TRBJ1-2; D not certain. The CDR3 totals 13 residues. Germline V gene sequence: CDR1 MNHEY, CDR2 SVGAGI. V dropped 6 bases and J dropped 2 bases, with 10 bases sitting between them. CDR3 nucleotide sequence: TGTGCCAGCAGGGAGGACGGGAACTATGGCTACACCTTC. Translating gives CASREDGNYGYTF.

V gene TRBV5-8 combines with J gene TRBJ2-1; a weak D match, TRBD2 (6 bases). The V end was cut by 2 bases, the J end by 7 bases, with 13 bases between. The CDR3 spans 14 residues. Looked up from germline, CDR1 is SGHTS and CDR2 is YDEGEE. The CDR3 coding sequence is TGTGCCAGCAGCTTCACGGGAGAATTGAATGAGCAGTTCTTC. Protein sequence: CASSFTGELNEQFF.

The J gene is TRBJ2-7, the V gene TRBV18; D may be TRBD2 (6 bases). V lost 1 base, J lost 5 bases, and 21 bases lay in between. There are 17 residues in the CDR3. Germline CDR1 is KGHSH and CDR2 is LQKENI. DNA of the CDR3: TGTGCCAGCTCACCACGGCGGGGCCGGGAAGGGCCGAACGAGCAGTACTTC. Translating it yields CASSPRRGREGPNEQYF.

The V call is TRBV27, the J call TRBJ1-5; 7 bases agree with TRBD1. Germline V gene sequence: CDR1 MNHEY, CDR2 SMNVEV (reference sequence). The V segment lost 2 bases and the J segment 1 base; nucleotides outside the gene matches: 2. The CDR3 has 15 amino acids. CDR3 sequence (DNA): TGTGCCAGCAGTTTAGAGGGGGCGAGCAATCAGCCCCAGCATTTT. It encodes CASSLEGASNQPQHF.

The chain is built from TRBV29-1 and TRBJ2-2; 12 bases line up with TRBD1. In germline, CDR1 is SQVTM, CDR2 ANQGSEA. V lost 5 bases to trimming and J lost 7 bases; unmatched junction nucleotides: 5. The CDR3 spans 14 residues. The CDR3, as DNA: TGCAGCGTTAACCGGGACAGGGGGCACGGGGAGCTGTTTTTT. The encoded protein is CSVNRDRGHGELFF.

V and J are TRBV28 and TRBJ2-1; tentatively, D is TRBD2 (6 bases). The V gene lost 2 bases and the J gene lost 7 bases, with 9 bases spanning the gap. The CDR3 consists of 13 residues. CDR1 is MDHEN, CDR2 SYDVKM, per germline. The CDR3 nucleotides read TGTGCCAGCAGTTTACTGGAGGGGAATGAGCAGTTCTTC. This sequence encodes CASSLLEGNEQFF. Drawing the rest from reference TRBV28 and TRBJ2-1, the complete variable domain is DVKVTQSSRYLVKRTGEKVFLECVQDMDHENMFWYRQDPGLGLRLIYFSYDVKMKEKGDIPEGYSVSREKKERFSLILESASTNQTSMYLCASSLLEGNEQFFGPGTRLTVL.

Written as DNA, the CDR3 is TGTGCCAGCAGCCAGGAAGGGACTAGCGGTAACGAGCAGTACTTC. Translating gives CASSQEGTSGNEQYF. This chain connects TRBV7-3 to TRBJ2-7; TRBD2 matches at 11 bases. CDR3 length: 15 residues. CDR1 is SGHTA and CDR2 is FQGTGA in the germline V gene. V lost 5 bases and J lost 5; bases outside the gene matches: 8.

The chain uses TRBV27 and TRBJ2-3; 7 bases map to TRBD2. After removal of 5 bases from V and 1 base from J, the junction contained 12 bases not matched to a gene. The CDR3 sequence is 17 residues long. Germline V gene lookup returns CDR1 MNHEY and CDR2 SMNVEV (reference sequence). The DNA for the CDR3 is TGTGCCAGCAGTCCGGGACTAACAACATGGGGCACAGATACGCAGTATTTT. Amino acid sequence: CASSPGLTTWGTDTQYF.